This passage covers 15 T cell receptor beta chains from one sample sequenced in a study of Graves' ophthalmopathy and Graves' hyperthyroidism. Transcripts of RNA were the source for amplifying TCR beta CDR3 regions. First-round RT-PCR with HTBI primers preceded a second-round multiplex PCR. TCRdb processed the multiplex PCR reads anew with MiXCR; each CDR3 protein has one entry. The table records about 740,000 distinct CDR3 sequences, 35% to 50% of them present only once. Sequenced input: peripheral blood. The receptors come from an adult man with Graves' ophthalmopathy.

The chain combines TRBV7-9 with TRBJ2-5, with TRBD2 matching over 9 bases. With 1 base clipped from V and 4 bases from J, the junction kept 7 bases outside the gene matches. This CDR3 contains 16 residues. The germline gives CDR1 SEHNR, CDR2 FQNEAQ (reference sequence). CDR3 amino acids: CASSLEGRGGGETQYF. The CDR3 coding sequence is TGTGCCAGCAGCTTAGAAGGGCGGGGGGGGGGAGAGACCCAGTACTTC.

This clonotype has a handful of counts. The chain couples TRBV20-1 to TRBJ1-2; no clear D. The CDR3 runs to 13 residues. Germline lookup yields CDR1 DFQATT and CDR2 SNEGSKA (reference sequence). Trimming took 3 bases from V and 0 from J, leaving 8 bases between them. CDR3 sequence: CSARDSSNYGYTF. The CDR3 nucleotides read TGCAGTGCTAGGGACTCCTCTAACTATGGCTACACCTTC.

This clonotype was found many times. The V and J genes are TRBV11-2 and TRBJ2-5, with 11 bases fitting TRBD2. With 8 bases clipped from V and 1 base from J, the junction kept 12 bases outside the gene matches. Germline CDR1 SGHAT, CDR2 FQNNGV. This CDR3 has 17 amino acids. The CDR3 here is CASRNRPGLAAQETQYF. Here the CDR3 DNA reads TGTGCCAGCCGCAACAGACCGGGACTAGCGGCCCAAGAGACCCAGTACTTC.

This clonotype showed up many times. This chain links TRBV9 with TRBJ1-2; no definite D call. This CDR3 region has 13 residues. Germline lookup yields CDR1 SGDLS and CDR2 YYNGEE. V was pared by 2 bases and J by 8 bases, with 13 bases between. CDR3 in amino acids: CASSVEGVEGYTF. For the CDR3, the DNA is TGTGCCAGCAGCGTGGAGGGTGTGGAGGGCTACACCTTC.

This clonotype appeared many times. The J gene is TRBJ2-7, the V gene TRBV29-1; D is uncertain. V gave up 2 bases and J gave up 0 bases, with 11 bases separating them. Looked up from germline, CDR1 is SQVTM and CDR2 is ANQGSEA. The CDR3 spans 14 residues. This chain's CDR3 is CSVESGANSYEQYF. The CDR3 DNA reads TGCAGCGTTGAATCTGGCGCTAACTCCTACGAGCAGTACTTC.

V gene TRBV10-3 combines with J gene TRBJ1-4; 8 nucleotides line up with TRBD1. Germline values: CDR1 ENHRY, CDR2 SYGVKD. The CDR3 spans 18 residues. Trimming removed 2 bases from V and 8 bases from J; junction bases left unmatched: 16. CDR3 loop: CAISERPGQEPVGEKLFF. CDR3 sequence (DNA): TGTGCCATCAGTGAGAGGCCGGGACAGGAGCCAGTTGGGGAAAAACTGTTTTTT.

The CDR3 sequence is CASRSQGDVQFF. The CDR3 nucleotides read TGTGCCAGCAGGTCACAGGGGGATGTGCAGTTCTTC. The J gene is TRBJ2-1, the V gene TRBV25-1; 8 bases align to TRBD1. V was clipped by 6 bases and J by 12 bases; unmatched bases: 7. CDR3 size: 12 residues. CDR1 and CDR2 (germline): MGHDK, SYGVNS.

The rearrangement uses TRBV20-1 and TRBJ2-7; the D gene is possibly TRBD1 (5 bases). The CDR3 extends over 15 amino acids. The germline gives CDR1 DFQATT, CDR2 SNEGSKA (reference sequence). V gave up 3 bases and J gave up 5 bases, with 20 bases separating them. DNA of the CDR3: TGCAGTGCTAGCGCTTTAGGCCAGGGAATCCACGAGCAGTACTTC. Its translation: CSASALGQGIHEQYF.

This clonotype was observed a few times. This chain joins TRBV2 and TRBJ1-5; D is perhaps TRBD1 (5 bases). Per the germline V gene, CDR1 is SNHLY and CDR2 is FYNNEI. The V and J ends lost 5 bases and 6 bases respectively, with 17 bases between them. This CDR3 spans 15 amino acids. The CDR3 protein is CASSLVRRGVQPQHF. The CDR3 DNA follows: TGTGCCAGCAGTTTGGTAAGGAGGGGAGTTCAGCCCCAGCATTTT. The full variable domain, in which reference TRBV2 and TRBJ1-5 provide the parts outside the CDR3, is EPEVTQTPSHQVTQMGQEVILRCVPISNHLYFYWYRQILGQKVEFLVSFYNNEISEKSEIFDDQFSVERPDGSNFTLKIRSTKLEDSAMYFCASSLVRRGVQPQHFGDGTRLSIL.

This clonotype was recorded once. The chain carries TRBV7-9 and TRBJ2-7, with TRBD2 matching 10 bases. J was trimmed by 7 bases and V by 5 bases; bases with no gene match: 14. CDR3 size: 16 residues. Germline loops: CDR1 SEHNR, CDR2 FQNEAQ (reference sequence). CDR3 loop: CASSRSLLAGKLEQYF. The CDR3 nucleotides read TGTGCCAGCAGCCGCTCCTTACTAGCGGGGAAGTTGGAGCAGTACTTC.

The DNA of the CDR3 is TGTGCCAGCAGTTACCCCGGACTAGCGGCGTCCTACGAGCAGTACTTC. It codes for CASSYPGLAASYEQYF. This chain links TRBV6-5 with TRBJ2-7; the match to TRBD2 covers 10 bases. CDR1 is MNHEY, CDR2 SVGAGI, per germline. The CDR3 has 16 residues. The V segment lost 2 bases and the J segment 1 base; nucleotides outside the gene matches: 5.

The CDR3 is CASSLLGSREQYF. DNA of the CDR3: TGTGCCAGCAGCTTACTCGGGAGTCGGGAGCAGTACTTC. The chain links TRBV19 to TRBJ2-7; a possible D gene is TRBD2 (6 bases). Trimming pared 9 bases from V and 7 bases from J, leaving 19 bases between. CDR1 is LNHDA and CDR2 is SQIVND in the germline V gene (reference sequence). The CDR3 has 13 residues.

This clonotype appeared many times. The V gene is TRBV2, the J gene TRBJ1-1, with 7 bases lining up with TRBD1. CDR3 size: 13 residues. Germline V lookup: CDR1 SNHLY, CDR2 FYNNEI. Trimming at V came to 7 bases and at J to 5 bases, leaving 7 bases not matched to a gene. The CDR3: CASNGGGRTEAFF. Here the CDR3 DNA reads TGTGCCAGCAACGGAGGGGGCCGTACTGAAGCTTTCTTT.

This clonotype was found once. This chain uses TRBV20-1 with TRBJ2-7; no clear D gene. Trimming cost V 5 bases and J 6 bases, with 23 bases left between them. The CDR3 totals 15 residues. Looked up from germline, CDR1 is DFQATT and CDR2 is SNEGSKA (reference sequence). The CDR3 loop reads CSAHRPSSWAREQYF. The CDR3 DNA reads TGCAGTGCTCACCGACCGTCTTCGTGGGCTCGCGAGCAGTACTTC.

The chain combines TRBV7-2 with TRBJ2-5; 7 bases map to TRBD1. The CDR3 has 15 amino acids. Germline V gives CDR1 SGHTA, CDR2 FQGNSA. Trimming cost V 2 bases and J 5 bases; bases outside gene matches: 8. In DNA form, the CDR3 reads TGTGCCAGCAGCTTACCGGGACAGCCAGGGGAGACCCAGTACTTC. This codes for CASSLPGQPGETQYF.